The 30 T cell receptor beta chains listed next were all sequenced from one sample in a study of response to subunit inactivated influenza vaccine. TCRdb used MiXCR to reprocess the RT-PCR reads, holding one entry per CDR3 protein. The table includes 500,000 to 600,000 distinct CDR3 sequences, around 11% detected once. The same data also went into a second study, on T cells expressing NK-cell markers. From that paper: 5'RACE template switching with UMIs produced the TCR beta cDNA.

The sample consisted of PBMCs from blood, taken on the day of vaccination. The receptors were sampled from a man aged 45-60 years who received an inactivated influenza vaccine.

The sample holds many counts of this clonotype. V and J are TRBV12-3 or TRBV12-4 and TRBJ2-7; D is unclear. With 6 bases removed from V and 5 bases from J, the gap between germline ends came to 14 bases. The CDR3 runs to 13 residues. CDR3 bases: TGTGCCAGCAGCGCTAACAGTGTCCACGAGCAGTACTTC. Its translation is CASSANSVHEQYF.

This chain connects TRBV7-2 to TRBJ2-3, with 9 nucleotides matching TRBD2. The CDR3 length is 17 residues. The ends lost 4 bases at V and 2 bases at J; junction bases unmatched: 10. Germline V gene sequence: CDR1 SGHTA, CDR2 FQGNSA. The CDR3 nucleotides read TGTGCCAGCAGCTCTCTAAGACTAGCGGATAACACAGATACGCAGTATTTT. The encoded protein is CASSSLRLADNTDTQYF.

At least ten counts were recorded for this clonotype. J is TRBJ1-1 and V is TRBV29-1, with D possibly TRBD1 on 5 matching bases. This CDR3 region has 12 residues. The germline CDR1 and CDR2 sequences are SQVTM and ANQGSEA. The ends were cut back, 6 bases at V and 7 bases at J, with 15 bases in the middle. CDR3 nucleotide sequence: TGCAGCGTAAAACAGGTGATCGGTGAAGCTTTCTTT. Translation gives CSVKQVIGEAFF.

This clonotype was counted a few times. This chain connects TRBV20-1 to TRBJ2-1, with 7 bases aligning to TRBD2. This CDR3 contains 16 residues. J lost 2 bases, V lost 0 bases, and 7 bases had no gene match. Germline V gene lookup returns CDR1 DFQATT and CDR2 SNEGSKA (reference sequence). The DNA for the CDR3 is TGCAGTGCTAGAGATAGGGGACTACACCCCTACAATGAGCAGTTCTTC. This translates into CSARDRGLHPYNEQFF.

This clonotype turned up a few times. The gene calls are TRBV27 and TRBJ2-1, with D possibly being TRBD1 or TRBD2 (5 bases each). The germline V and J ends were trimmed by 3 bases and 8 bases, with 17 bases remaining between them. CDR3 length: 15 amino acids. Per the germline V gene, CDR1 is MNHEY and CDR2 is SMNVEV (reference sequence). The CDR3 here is CASSFWDGLFDEQFF. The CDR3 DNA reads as TGTGCCAGCAGTTTTTGGGACGGTTTATTCGATGAGCAGTTCTTC.

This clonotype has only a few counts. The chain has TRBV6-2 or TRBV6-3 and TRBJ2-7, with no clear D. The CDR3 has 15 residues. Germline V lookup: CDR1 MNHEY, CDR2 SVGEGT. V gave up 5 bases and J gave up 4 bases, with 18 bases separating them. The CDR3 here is CASSVFCLLCYEQYF. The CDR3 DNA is TGTGCCAGCAGTGTATTTTGTCTACTGTGTTACGAGCAGTACTTC.

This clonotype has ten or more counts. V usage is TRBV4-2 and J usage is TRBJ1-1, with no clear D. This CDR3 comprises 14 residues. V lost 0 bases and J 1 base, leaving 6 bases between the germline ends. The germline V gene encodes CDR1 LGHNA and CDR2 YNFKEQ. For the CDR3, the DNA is TGTGCCAGCAGCCAAGAACGGAGGAACACTGAAGCTTTCTTT. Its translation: CASSQERRNTEAFF.

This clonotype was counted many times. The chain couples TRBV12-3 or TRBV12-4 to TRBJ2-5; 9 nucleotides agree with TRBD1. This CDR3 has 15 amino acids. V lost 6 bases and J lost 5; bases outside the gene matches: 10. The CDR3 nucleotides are TGTGCCAGCAGCAACGGGACAGGGTCGGGCGAGACCCAGTACTTC. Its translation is CASSNGTGSGETQYF.

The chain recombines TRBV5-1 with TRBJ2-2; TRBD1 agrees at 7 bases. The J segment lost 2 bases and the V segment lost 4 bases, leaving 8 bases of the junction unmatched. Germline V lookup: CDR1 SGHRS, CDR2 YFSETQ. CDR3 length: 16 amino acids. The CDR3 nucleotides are TGCGCCAGCAGCCCCCTCGGGACAGAAAACACCGGGGAGCTGTTTTTT. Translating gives CASSPLGTENTGELFF.

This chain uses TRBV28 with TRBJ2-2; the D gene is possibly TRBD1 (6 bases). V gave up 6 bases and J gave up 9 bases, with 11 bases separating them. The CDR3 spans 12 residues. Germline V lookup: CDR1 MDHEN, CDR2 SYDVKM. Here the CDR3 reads CASRAGVRELFF. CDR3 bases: TGTGCCAGCAGGGCAGGGGTCAGGGAGCTGTTTTTT. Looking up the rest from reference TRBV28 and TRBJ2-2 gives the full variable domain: DVKVTQSSRYLVKRTGEKVFLECVQDMDHENMFWYRQDPGLGLRLIYFSYDVKMKEKGDIPEGYSVSREKKERFSLILESASTNQTSMYLCASRAGVRELFFGEGSRLTVL.

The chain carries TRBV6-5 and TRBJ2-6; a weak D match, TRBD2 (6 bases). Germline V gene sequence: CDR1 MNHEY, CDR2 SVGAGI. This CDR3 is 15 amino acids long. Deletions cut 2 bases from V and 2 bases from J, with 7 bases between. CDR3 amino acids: CASSYGGTGANVLTF. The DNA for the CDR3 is TGTGCCAGCAGTTACGGGGGGACTGGGGCCAACGTCCTGACTTTC.

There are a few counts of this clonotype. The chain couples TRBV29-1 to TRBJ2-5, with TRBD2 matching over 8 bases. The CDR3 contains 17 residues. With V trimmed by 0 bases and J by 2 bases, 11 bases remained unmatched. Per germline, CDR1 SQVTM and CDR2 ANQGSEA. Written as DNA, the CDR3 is TGCAGCGTTGAAGATCCCCTACGGGGGGGGTTACAAGAGACCCAGTACTTC. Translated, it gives CSVEDPLRGGLQETQYF.

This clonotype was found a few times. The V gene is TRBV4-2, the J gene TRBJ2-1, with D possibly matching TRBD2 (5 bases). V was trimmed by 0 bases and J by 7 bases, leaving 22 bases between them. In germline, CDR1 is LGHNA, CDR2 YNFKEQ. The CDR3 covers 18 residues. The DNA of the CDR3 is TGTGCCAGCAGCCAAGAAGGTCTAAGCCCCGCGCCGGGGAATGAGCAGTTCTTC. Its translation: CASSQEGLSPAPGNEQFF.

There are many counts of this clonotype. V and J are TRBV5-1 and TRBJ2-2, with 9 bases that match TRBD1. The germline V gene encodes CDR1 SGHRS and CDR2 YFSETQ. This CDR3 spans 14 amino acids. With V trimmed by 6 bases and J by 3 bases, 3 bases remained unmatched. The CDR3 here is CASKQGADTGELFF. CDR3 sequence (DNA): TGCGCCAGCAAACAGGGGGCCGACACCGGGGAGCTGTTTTTT.

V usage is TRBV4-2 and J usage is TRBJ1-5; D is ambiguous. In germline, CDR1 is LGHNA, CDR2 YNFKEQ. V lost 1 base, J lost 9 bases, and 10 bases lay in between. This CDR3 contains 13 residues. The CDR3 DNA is TGTGCCAGCAGCCAAGGGCGAACGGGGCCCCAGCATTTT. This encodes CASSQGRTGPQHF.

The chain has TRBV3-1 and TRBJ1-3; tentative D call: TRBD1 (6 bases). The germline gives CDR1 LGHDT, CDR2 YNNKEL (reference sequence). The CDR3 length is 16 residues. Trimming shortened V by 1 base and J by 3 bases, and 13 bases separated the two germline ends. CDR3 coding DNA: TGTGCCAGCAGCCAAGTTACCAGGGGCGTTGGAAACACCATATATTTT. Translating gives CASSQVTRGVGNTIYF.

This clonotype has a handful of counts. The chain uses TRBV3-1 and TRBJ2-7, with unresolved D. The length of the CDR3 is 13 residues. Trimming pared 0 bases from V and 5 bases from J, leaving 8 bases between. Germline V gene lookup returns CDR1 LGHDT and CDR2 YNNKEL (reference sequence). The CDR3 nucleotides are TGTGCCAGCAGCCAAGACCATGGTAACGAGCAGTACTTC. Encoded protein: CASSQDHGNEQYF.

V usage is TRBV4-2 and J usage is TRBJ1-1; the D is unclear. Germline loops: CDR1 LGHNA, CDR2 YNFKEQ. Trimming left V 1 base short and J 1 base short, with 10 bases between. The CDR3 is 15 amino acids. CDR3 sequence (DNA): TGTGCCAGCAGCCAAGCTTATCTACAGAACACTGAAGCTTTCTTT. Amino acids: CASSQAYLQNTEAFF.

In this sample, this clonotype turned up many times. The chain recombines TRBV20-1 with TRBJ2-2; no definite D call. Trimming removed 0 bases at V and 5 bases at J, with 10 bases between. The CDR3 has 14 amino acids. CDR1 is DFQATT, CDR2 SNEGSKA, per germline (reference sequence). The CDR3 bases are TGCAGTGCTAGAGATCTGATGGAAACCGGGGAGCTGTTTTTT. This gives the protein CSARDLMETGELFF.

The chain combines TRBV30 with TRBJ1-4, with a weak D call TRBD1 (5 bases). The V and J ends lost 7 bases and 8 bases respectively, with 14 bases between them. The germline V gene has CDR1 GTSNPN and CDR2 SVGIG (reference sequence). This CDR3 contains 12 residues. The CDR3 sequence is CASPGASEKLFF. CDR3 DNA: TGTGCCTCCCCCGGGGCGTCCGAAAAACTGTTTTTT.

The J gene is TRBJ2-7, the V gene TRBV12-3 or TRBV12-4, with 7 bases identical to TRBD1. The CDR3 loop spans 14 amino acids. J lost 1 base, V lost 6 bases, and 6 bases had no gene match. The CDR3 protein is CASRATGKSYEQYF. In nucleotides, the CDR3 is TGTGCCAGCAGGGCGACAGGGAAATCCTACGAGCAGTACTTC.

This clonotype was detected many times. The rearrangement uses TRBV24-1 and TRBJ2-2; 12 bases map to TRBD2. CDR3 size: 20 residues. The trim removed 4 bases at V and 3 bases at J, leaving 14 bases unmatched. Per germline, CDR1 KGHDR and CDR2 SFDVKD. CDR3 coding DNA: TGTGCCACCAGTGACCCGACCCCTAGCGGGAGGGCCCTCGACACCGGGGAGCTGTTTTTT. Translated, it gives CATSDPTPSGRALDTGELFF.

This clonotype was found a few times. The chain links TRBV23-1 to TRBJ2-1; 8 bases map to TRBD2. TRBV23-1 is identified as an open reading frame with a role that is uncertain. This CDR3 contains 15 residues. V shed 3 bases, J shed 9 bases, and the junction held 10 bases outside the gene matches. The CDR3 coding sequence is TGCGCCAGCAGTCAGAGCCAGCGGGAGTACGGTGAGCAGTTCTTC. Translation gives CASSQSQREYGEQFF.

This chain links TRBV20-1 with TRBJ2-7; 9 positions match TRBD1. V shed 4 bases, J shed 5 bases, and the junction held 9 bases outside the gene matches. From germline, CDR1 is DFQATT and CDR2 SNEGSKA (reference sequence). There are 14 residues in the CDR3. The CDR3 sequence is CSATFRDRANEQYF. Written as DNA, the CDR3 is TGCAGTGCTACCTTCCGGGACAGGGCGAACGAGCAGTACTTC.

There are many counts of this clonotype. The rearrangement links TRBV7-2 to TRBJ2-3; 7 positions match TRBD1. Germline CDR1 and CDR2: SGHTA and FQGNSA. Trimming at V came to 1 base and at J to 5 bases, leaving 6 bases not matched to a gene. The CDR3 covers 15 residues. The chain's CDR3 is CASSLGFRGRDTQYF. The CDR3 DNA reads TGTGCCAGCAGCTTAGGATTCAGGGGGAGAGATACGCAGTATTTT.

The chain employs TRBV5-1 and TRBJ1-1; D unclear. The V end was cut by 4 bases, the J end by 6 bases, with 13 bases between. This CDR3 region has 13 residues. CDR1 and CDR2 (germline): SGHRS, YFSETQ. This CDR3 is CASSQNDAAEAFF. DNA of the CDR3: TGCGCCAGCAGCCAAAACGACGCCGCTGAAGCTTTCTTT.

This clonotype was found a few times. The CDR3 region is CASRGGTAYGYTF. The CDR3 coding sequence is TGTGCCAGCAGGGGGGGGACGGCCTATGGCTACACCTTC. The rearrangement uses TRBV12-3 or TRBV12-4 and TRBJ1-2; maybe TRBD1 (5 bases). V shed 6 bases and J shed 4 bases, with 12 bases lying between them. CDR3 length: 13 residues.

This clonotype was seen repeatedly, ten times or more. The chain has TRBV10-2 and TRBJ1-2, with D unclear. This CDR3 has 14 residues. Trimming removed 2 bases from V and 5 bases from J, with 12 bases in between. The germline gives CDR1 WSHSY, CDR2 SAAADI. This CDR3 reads CASSETTMQYGYTF. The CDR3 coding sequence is TGCGCCAGCAGTGAGACGACCATGCAATATGGCTACACCTTC.

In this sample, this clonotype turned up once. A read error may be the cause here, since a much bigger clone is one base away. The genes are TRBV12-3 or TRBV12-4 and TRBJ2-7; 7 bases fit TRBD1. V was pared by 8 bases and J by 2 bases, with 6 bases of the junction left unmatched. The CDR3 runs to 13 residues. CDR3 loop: CASGIGTAYEQYF. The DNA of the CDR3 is TGTGCCAGCGGTATCGGGACAGCCTACGAGCAGTACTTC.

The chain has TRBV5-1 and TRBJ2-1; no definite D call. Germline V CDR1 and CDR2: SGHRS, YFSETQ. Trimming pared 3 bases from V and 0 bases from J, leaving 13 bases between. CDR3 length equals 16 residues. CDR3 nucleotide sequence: TGCGCCAGCAGCTCCCTTCCCTTGAGCTCCTACAATGAGCAGTTCTTC. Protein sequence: CASSSLPLSSYNEQFF.